This passage covers 12 T cell receptor beta chains from one sample sequenced in a study of memory CD4+ T cells and cytomegalovirus serostatus. Data came from immunoSEQ multiplex PCR; TCRdb stores just in-frame clones and leaves some out. This sample has some 50,000 clones; approximately 81% occur once, and the top ten carry 0.9% to 1.5%. Single viable CD3+CD4+CD8-CD45RO+ cells were sorted as the memory CD4+ T cells. Sequenced sample: memory CD4+ T cells from blood. The receptors were sampled from an adult in good health and CMV-seropositive.

The V call is TRBV7-2, the J call TRBJ2-3; unclear D gene. The germline V gene has CDR1 SGHTA and CDR2 FQGNSA. There are 14 residues in the CDR3. With 2 bases removed from V and 1 base from J, the gap between germline ends came to 7 bases. For the CDR3, the DNA is TGTGCCAGCAGCTTATCCGGCGGCACAGATACGCAGTATTTT. Translation: CASSLSGGTDTQYF.

V gene TRBV27 combines with J gene TRBJ1-5; 9 bases align to TRBD1. J gave up 9 bases and V 5 bases, and 8 bases lay outside the gene matches. The CDR3 extends over 14 amino acids. Germline V gene sequence: CDR1 MNHEY, CDR2 SMNVEV (reference sequence). The CDR3 reads CASSLDRGGGPQHF. In DNA form, the CDR3 reads TGTGCCAGCAGTCTGGACAGGGGAGGCGGGCCCCAGCATTTT.

The V call is TRBV10-3, the J call TRBJ1-1; 8 bases line up with TRBD1. V lost 2 bases, J lost 10 bases, and 6 bases stayed unmatched. Germline V gene data show CDR1 as ENHRY and CDR2 as SYGVKD. This CDR3 spans 13 amino acids. The CDR3 nucleotides are TGTGCCATCAGTGAGGACAGGGGTGATGTAGCTTTCTTT. It specifies CAISEDRGDVAFF.

The chain employs TRBV6-1 and TRBJ1-4; D uncertain. The CDR3 loop spans 12 amino acids. Trimming removed 5 bases at V and 5 bases at J, with 6 bases between. CDR1 is MNHNS, CDR2 SASEGT, per germline. CDR3 region: CASSQSNEKLFF. CDR3 in DNA: TGTGCCAGCAGTCAGTCAAATGAAAAACTGTTTTTT.

This chain links TRBV4-1 with TRBJ2-2, with 7 nucleotides matching TRBD1. V trimming: 0 bases; J trimming: 3 bases; junction bases outside the gene matches: 10. Germline CDR1 MGHRA, CDR2 YSYEKL. This CDR3 is 18 amino acids long. The CDR3 is CASSQDGFGTEYTGELFF. CDR3 coding DNA: TGCGCCAGCAGCCAAGATGGCTTCGGGACAGAATACACCGGGGAGCTGTTTTTT.

The J gene is TRBJ2-3, the V gene TRBV9; no reliable D call. This CDR3 contains 13 residues. V shed 7 bases and J shed 1 base, with 10 bases lying between them. Per the germline V gene, CDR1 is SGDLS and CDR2 is YYNGEE. As DNA, the CDR3 is TGTGCCAGCTCGACCTACGGCACAGATACGCAGTATTTT. This translates into CASSTYGTDTQYF.

This clone is medium-sized. This chain joins TRBV6-5 and TRBJ1-2; D is perhaps TRBD1 (6 bases). Germline CDR1 reads MNHEY; CDR2 reads SVGAGI. V was clipped by 6 bases and J by 7 bases, with 18 bases between them. The CDR3 spans 14 residues. The DNA for the CDR3 is TGTGCCAGCAGCCACCGGGGGCGCGATACTGGCTACACCTTC. Amino acids: CASSHRGRDTGYTF.

This clone is labeled as medium-sized. The rearrangement joins TRBV11-2 to TRBJ2-1; 10 bases match TRBD2. The J segment lost 3 bases and the V segment lost 5 bases, leaving 4 bases of the junction unmatched. The germline V gene has CDR1 SGHAT and CDR2 FQNNGV. The CDR3 has 15 residues. DNA for the CDR3: TGTGCCAGCAGCGTTTCTAGCGGGGGCTACAATGAGCAGTTCTTC. Amino acid sequence: CASSVSSGGYNEQFF.

This clone has only a few counts. In DNA, the CDR3 is TGTGCCCATTCATCCGGGCCCTCGTCCGAGCAGTACTTC. Its translation is CAHSSGPSSEQYF. This chain uses TRBV10-3 with TRBJ2-7; D ambiguous. Germline CDR1 ENHRY, CDR2 SYGVKD. The CDR3 sequence is 13 residues long. Between the trimmed V and J ends, which lost 11 bases and 6 bases, there was a span of 20 bases.

CDR3 bases: TGTGCCAGCAGGGGGGATGGAAACACCATATATTTT. Translated: CASRGDGNTIYF. The V and J genes are TRBV21-1 and TRBJ1-3. TRBV21-1 is reported as a pseudogene. The CDR3 contains 12 residues.

The rearrangement joins TRBV27 to TRBJ2-4; D perhaps matches TRBD1 (7 bases). The CDR3 has 17 residues. The germline CDR1 and CDR2 sequences are MNHEY and SMNVEV (reference sequence). The germline V and J ends were trimmed by 6 bases and 0 bases, with 18 bases remaining between them. CDR3 in amino acids: CASSKYAGQLAKNIQYF. CDR3 sequence (DNA): TGTGCCAGCAGCAAATATGCGGGACAGCTAGCCAAAAACATTCAGTACTTC.

This rearrangement joins TRBV29-1 to TRBJ2-7, with D tentatively TRBD1 (7 bases). V shed 7 bases and J shed 4 bases, with 17 bases lying between them. This CDR3 contains 13 residues. Germline V gene lookup returns CDR1 SQVTM and CDR2 ANQGSEA. The chain's CDR3 is CSGRQGGSYEQYF. The CDR3 nucleotides read TGCAGCGGCAGACAGGGAGGCTCATACGAGCAGTACTTC.